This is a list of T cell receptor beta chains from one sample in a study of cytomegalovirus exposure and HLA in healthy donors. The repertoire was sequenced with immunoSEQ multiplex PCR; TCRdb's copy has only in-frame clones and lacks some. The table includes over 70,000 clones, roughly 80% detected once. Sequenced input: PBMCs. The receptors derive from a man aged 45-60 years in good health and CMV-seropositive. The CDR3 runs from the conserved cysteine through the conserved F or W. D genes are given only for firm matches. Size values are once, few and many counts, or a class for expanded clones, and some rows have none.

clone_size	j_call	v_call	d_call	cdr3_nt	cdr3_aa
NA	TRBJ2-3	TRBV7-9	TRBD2	TGTGCCAGCAGCTTACTAGCGGAAATCACAGATACGCAGTATTTT	CASSLLAEITDTQYF
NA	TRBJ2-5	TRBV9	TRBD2	TGTGCCAGCAGCGTAACGGGACTTACACGGCCGGGGGGAGAGACCCAGTACTTC	CASSVTGLTRPGGETQYF
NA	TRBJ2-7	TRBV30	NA	TGTGCCTGGAGTCCGCACTACAAAGCCTACGAGCAGTACTTC	CAWSPHYKAYEQYF
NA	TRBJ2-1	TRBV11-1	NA	TGTGCCAGCAGCAGGGGGTGGGGCCACAATGAGCAGTTCTTC	CASSRGWGHNEQFF
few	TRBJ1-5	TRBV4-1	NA	TGCGCCAGCAGCCAAGATCAGCGCGGGCAAAATCAGCCCCAGCATTTT	CASSQDQRGQNQPQHF
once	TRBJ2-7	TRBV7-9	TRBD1	TGTGCCAGCAGCTCCACGGGACAGGGGGACGAGCAGTACTTC	CASSSTGQGDEQYF
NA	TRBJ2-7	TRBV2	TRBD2	TGTGCCAGCAGCATATCGGGAGGGCCAGAATACGAGCAGTACTTC	CASSISGGPEYEQYF
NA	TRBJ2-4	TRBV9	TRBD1	TGTGCCAGCAGCCCAGGACAGGGGAGTGGCAGTCAGTACTTC	CASSPGQGSGSQYF
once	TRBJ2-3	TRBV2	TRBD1	TGTGCCAGCAGTGGGACAGGGGTAGGTGGTAGGGATACGCAGTATTTT	CASSGTGVGGRDTQYF
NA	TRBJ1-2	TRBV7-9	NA	TGTGCCAGCAGCGTCCGGGGGGATGCTGGCTACACCTTC	CASSVRGDAGYTF
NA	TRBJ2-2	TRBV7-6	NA	TGTGCCAGCAGCTTAGCTGCGGGCCTGGGGACCGGGGGGCTGTTTTTT	CASSLAAGLGTGGLFF
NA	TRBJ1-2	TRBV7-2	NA	TGTGCCAGCAGCTTAGGAGCCCTCGGGGCTAACTATGGCTACACCTTC	CASSLGALGANYGYTF
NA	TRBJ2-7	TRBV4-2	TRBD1	TGTGCCAGCAGCCCACCTCACCCAGGGGGTACCTACGAGCAGTACTTC	CASSPPHPGGTYEQYF
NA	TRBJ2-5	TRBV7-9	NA	TGTGCCAGCAGCTCATACCCTGGGGAGCAGTACTTC	CASSSYPGEQYF
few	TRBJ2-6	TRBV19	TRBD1	TGTGCCAGTAGCGACAGGGCTGGGGCCAACGTCCTGACTTTC	CASSDRAGANVLTF
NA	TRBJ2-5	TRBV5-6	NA	TGTGCCAGCACCTCCGTGGGGGCCGGGCAAGAGACCCAGTACTTC	CASTSVGAGQETQYF
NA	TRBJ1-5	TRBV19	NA	TGTGCCAGCCGAAACTGGGGGGGGGCGAGCGGTCAGCCCCAGCATTTT	CASRNWGGASGQPQHF
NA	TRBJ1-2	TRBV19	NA	TGTGCCAGTAGTATATATACAGGCCTCTATGGCTACACCTTC	CASSIYTGLYGYTF
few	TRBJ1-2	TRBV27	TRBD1	TGTGCCAGCAGTCGACACAGGGGCGACTATGGCTACACCTTC	CASSRHRGDYGYTF
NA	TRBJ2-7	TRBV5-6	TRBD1	TGTGCCAGCAGCGTGACAGGGAACGAGCAGTACTTC	CASSVTGNEQYF
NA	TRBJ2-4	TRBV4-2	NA	TGTGCCAGCAGCCAAGATGACAGCAGTGGGGGGTGGAACAGTCAGTACTTC	CASSQDDSSGGWNSQYF
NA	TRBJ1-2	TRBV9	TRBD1	TGTGCCAGCAGCGTAGCCCCGGACAGGGAAGATGGCTACACCTTC	CASSVAPDREDGYTF
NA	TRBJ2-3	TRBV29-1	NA	TGCAGCGTTGATCGGATGGGGGGGCAGGCTACAGATACGCAGTATTTT	CSVDRMGGQATDTQYF
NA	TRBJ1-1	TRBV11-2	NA	TGTGCCAGCAGCTCTACAGGGAGGAACACTGAAGCTTTCTTT	CASSSTGRNTEAFF
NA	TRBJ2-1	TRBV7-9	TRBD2	TGTGCCAGCAGCTCCGGGGGGGGACTAGCGGGACCCCCAGTCTTC	CASSSGGGLAGPPVF
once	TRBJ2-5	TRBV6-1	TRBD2	TGTGCCAGCAGTGAATTCCTCGCGGGAGTAGGGGAGACCCAGTACTTC	CASSEFLAGVGETQYF
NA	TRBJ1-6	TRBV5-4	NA	TGTGCCAGCAGCTTGGAGCAGGGGACGTCACCCCTCCACTTT	CASSLEQGTSPLHF
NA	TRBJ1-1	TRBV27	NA	TGTGCCAGCAGTTTATGGGCAGGGGCGCCTGAAGCTTTCTTT	CASSLWAGAPEAFF
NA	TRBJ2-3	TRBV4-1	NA	TGCGCCAGCAGCCAAGTGGCGGGGAGCGCTAGCACAGATACGCAGTATTTT	CASSQVAGSASTDTQYF
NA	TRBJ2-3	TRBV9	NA	TGTGCCAGCAGCGTAGACGAGGGCCAATCAACAGATACGCAGTATTTT	CASSVDEGQSTDTQYF
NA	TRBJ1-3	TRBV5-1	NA	TGCGCCAGCAGCTTGGGAACAGGGGGAAACACCATATATTTT	CASSLGTGGNTIYF
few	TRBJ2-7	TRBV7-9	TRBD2	TGTTCCAGCAGCTTATCGCACGGACTAGCGGGACGGGGCGAGCAGTACTTC	CSSSLSHGLAGRGEQYF
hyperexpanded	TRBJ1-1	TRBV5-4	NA	TGTGCCAGCAGCTTGAACGGAGTAGCTTTCTTT	CASSLNGVAFF
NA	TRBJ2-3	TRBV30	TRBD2	TGTGCCTGGAGTAGCGGGAGTTCGGATACGCAGTATTTT	CAWSSGSSDTQYF
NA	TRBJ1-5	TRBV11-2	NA	TGTGCCAGCAGCTTATTCGGAGATCAGCCCCAGCATTTT	CASSLFGDQPQHF
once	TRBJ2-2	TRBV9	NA	TGTGCCAGCAGCCCCTCCACCGGGGAGCTGTTTTTT	CASSPSTGELFF
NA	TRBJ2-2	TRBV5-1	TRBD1	TGCGCCAGCAGCTCGGGACAGACGAACACCGGGGAGCTGTTTTTT	CASSSGQTNTGELFF
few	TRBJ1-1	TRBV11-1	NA	TGTGCCAGCAGACCTTCCACAGGGTGGGACACTGAAGCTTTCTTT	CASRPSTGWDTEAFF
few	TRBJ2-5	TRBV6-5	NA	TGTGCCAGCAGTTACCAGTTTTACGAAGAGACCCAGTACTTC	CASSYQFYEETQYF
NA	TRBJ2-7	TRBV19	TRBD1	TGTGCCAGTAGCAGGAAGACAGGGTATATGTACGAGCAGTACTTC	CASSRKTGYMYEQYF
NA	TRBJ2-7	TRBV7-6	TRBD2	TGTGCCAGCAGCTTCGGGGGGGGCGACGAGCAGTACTTC	CASSFGGGDEQYF
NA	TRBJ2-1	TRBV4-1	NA	TGCGCCAGCAGCCAAGATTCTTCGGGAGCAATCTACAATGAGCAGTTCTTC	CASSQDSSGAIYNEQFF
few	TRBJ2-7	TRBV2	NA	TGTGCCAGCAGTGTGGGTCTCGGCGGGTACGAGCAGTACTTC	CASSVGLGGYEQYF
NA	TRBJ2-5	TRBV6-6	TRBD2	TGTGCCAGCAGCACGGGACTAGCAGGGACCCAGTACTTC	CASSTGLAGTQYF
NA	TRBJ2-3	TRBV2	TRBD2	TGTGCCAGCACCCCCGGGACTAGCGGGATAGATACGCAGTATTTT	CASTPGTSGIDTQYF
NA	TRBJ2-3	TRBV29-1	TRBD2	TGCAGCGTTGAAGGTGAAGCGGGAGTAGGGGATACGCAGTATTTT	CSVEGEAGVGDTQYF
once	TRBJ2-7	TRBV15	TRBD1	TGTGCCACCAGCAGAGACCCGGGACAGGGGTTGTACGAGCAGTACTTC	CATSRDPGQGLYEQYF
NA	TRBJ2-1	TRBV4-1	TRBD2	TGCGCCAGCAGCCAGTTAAGGACTAGCGGGATCGATGAGCAGTTCTTC	CASSQLRTSGIDEQFF
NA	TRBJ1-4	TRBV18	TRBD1	TGTGCCAGCTCACCACGTACAGGGGGCAGTGAAAAACTGTTTTTT	CASSPRTGGSEKLFF
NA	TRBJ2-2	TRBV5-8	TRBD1	TGTGCCAGCAGCCCCGGGACAGGTAGAACCGGGGAGCTGTTTTTT	CASSPGTGRTGELFF
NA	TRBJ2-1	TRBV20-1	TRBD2	TGCAGTGGTGGGAGGGGAAATGAGCAGTTCTTC	CSGGRGNEQFF
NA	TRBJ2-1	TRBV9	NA	TGTGCCAGCAGCGTAGTGGGGGGATACAATGAGCAGTTCTTC	CASSVVGGYNEQFF
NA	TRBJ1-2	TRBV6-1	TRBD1	TGTGCCAGCAGTGATTTGGGACAGGCGCCTCGTGGCTACACCTTC	CASSDLGQAPRGYTF
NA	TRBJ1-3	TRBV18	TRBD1	TGTGCCAGCTCACCAATAGGGACAGAAGTCTCTGGAAACACCATATATTTT	CASSPIGTEVSGNTIYF
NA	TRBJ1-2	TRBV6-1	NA	TGTGCCAGCAGGATGGGGGGGGAAGACTATGGCTACACCTTC	CASRMGGEDYGYTF
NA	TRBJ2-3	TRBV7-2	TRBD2	TGTGCCAGCAGCTTAGAAGCCCGGGAGGCAGATACGCAGTATTTT	CASSLEAREADTQYF
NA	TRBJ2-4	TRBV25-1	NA	TGTGCCAGCAGGGAAGGATCCAAAAACAGTCAGTACTTC	CASREGSKNSQYF
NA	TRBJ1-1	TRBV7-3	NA	TGTGCCAGCAACTTACAGGGAGGGAACACTGAAGCTTTCTTT	CASNLQGGNTEAFF
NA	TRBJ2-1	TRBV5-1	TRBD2	TGCGCCAGCAGCTTTGGCGGGAGCAGCTACAATGAGCAGTTCTTC	CASSFGGSSYNEQFF